This section outlines one T cell receptor beta chain sequence together with its context. Its antigen is unknown. This record comes from a study of shared clonotypes between healthy human individuals. Overall study findings and caveats: Around 5% of naive CD4 clonotypes were common to a few donors. Rarefaction gave evidence that sorted-subset sequencing remained incomplete despite large depth. Across subsets, estimated richness was generally greater for naive than for memory populations.

CDR3 length: 14 amino acids. Germline V lookup: CDR1 MDHEN, CDR2 SYDVKM. V was cut by 4 bases and J by 4 bases, with 13 bases left in between. In the original processing: Junction-only sequences produced by ImmunoSEQ had no quality scores, so filtering differed. Generated by immunoSEQ multiplex PCR, the TCRdb table keeps only in-frame clones and is missing some. V and J calls plus clone size are reproduced from that table; the DNA served to infer D and trimming. The sample yields millions of clones, approximately 95% seen once. Sequenced input: naive CD4+ T cells sorted from blood. This sample's subset: CD45RA+ positively selected. The J gene is TRBJ2-5, the V gene TRBV28; D could derive from TRBD1 or TRBD2 (5 bases each). The origin of this receptor is a man aged 18 to 29 in good health. The CDR3 DNA sequence: TGTGCCAGCAGTTGGGGACCTCGGGGAGAGACCCAGTACTTC. Translated, it gives CASSWGPRGETQYF.